The 3 T cell receptor beta chains below were found in one sample sequenced in a study of cytomegalovirus exposure and HLA in healthy donors. Primers for the PCR totalled 60 Vbeta and 13 Jbeta. Using immunoSEQ multiplex PCR, the repertoire was profiled, and TCRdb retains in-frame clones only, with some absent. The top ten hold 2% to 2.5% of the sample, which has 130,000 to 150,000 clones, 70% to 80% seen once. The sequenced sample consisted of PBMCs. These receptors came from a woman aged 18-29 years in good health and CMV-seropositive.

This clone was picked up a small number of times. The chain links TRBV9 to TRBJ1-4, with 8 nucleotides matching TRBD1. CDR3 length equals 15 residues. In germline, CDR1 is SGDLS, CDR2 YYNGEE. Trimming took 4 bases from V and 5 from J; bases not matched to a gene: 7. The CDR3 nucleotides read TGTGCCAGCAGCTTAAGACAGGGGCGGAATGAAAAACTGTTTTTT. Amino acids: CASSLRQGRNEKLFF.

This chain joins TRBV10-1 and TRBJ2-2; D unclear. Germline CDR1 is WNHNN and CDR2 is SYGVQD (reference sequence). This CDR3 is built from 14 residues. V was clipped by 5 bases and J by 8 bases, with 15 bases between them. This CDR3 reads CASSQRLDPGELFF. For the CDR3, the DNA is TGCGCCAGCAGTCAGCGCCTTGATCCGGGGGAGCTGTTTTTT.

The chain has TRBV19 and TRBJ1-6; D unclear. CDR3 length: 14 residues. V was cut by 6 bases and J by 3 bases, with 9 bases left in between. CDR1 and CDR2 from the germline V gene are LNHDA and SQIVND (reference sequence). The CDR3, as DNA: TGTGCCAGTAGCGGAGGCAGCTATAATTCACCCCTCCACTTT. It yields the protein CASSGGSYNSPLHF.